The present TCR beta chain was sequenced within a study of blood T cell repertoires in COVID-19. Per the original methods: Cell counts per sample came from amplifying reference gene primers. Produced via immunoSEQ multiplex PCR; TCRdb's table is partial and in-frame only. V and J calls plus clone size are reproduced from that table; the DNA served to infer D and trimming. Altogether approximately 270,000 clones are present, about 86% being singletons, with the ten largest covering approximately 14%. This CDR3 has 18 residues. Trimming stripped 0 bases from V and 0 bases from J, with 18 bases between. Germline-derived CDR1 and CDR2 are MNHEY and SMNVEV (reference sequence).

The gene calls are TRBV27 and TRBJ2-7, with D possibly matching TRBD1 (6 bases). The TCR sequence derives from a person between 65 and 79 years old with COVID-19, enrolled during active disease. What was sequenced was peripheral blood. The CDR3 protein is CASSLSGRRQDRSYEQYF. Written as DNA, the CDR3 is TGTGCCAGCAGTTTATCTGGCAGGAGACAGGATCGCTCCTACGAGCAGTACTTC.